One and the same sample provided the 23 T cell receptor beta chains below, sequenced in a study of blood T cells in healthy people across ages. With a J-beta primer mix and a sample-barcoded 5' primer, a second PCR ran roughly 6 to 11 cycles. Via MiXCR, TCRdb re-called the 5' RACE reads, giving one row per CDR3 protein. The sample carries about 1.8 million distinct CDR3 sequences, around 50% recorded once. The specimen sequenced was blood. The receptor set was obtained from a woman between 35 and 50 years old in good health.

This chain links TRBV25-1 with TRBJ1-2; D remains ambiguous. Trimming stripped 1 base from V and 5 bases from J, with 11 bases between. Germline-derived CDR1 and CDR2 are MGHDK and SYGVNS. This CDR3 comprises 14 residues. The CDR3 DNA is TGTGCCAGCAGTGAATCCCGGCAGGTTTATGGCTACACCTTC. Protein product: CASSESRQVYGYTF.

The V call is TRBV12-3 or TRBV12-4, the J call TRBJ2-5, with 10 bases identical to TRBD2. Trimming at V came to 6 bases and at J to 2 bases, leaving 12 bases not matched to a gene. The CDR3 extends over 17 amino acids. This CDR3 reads CASSLTSGLPPQETQYF. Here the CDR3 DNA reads TGTGCCAGCAGCCTGACTAGCGGGCTACCTCCGCAAGAGACCCAGTACTTC.

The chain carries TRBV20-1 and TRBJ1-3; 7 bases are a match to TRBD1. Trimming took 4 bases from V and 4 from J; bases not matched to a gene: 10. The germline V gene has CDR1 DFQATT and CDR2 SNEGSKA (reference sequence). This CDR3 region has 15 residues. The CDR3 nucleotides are TGCAGTGCTAAGACTAACAGGGGCGAGGGAAACACCATATATTTT. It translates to CSAKTNRGEGNTIYF.

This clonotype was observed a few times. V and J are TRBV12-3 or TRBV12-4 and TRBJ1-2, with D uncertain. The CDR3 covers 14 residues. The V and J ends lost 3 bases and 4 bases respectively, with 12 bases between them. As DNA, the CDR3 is TGTGCCAGCAGTTTCCTGACTGGCCCCTATGGCTACACCTTC. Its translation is CASSFLTGPYGYTF.

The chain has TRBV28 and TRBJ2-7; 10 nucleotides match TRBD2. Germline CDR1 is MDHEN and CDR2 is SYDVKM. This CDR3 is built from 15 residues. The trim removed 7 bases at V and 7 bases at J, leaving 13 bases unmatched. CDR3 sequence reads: CASNPFGTSVYEQYF. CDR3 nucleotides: TGTGCCAGCAACCCTTTCGGGACTAGCGTCTATGAGCAGTACTTC. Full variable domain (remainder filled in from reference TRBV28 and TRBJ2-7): DVKVTQSSRYLVKRTGEKVFLECVQDMDHENMFWYRQDPGLGLRLIYFSYDVKMKEKGDIPEGYSVSREKKERFSLILESASTNQTSMYLCASNPFGTSVYEQYFGPGTRLTVT.

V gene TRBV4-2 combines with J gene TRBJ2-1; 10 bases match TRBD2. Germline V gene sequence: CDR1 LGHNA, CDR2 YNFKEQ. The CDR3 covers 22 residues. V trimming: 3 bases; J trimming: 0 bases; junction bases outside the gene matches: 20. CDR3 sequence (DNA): TGTGCCAGCAGCCAGTCCTGCAGGAAGGCTAGCGGGGGCCCTCGCTCCTACAATGAGCAGTTCTTC. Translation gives CASSQSCRKASGGPRSYNEQFF.

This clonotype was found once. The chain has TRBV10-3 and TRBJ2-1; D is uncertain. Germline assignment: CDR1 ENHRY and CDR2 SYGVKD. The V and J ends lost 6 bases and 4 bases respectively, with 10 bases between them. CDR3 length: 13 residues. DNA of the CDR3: TGTGCCATCAGAACGGACGATTACAATGAGCAGTTCTTC. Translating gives CAIRTDDYNEQFF.

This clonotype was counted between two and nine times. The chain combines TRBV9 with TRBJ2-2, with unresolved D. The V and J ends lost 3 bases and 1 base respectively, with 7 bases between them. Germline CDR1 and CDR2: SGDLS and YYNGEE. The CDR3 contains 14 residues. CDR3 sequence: CASSDGLNTGELFF. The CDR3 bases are TGTGCCAGCAGCGACGGTTTGAACACCGGGGAGCTGTTTTTT.

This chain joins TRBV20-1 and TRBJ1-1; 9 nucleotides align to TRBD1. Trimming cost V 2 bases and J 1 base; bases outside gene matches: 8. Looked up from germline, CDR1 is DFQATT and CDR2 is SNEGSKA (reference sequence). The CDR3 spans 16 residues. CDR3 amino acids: CSARTREDRGNTEAFF. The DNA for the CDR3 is TGCAGTGCTAGAACGCGTGAGGACAGGGGGAACACTGAAGCTTTCTTT.

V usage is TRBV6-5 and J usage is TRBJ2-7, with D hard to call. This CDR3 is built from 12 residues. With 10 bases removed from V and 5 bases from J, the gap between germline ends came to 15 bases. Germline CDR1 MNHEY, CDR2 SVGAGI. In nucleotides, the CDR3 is TGTGCCACCAAGCCCGGACCCCACGAGCAGTACTTC. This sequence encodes CATKPGPHEQYF.

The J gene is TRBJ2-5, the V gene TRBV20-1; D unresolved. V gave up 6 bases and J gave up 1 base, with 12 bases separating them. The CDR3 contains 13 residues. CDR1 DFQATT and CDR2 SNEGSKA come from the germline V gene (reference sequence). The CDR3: CSAKGRRQETQYF. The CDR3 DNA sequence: TGCAGTGCCAAAGGACGCCGCCAAGAGACCCAGTACTTC.

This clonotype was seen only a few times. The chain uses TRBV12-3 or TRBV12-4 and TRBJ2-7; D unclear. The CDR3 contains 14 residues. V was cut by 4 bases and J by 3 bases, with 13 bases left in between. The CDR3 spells CASSSAETVYEQYF. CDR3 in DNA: TGTGCCAGCAGTTCGGCTGAAACAGTCTACGAGCAGTACTTC.

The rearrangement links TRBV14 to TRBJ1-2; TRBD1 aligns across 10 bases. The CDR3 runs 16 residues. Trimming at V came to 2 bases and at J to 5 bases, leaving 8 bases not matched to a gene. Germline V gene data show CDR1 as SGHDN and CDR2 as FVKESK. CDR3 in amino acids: CASSQRTGGTPYGYTF. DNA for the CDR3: TGTGCCAGCAGCCAACGGACAGGGGGAACTCCGTATGGCTACACCTTC.

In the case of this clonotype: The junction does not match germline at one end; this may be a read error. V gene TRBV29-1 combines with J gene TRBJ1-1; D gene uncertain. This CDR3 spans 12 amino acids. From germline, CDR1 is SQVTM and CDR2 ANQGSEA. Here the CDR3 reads CSGSHRNTEAFF. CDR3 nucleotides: TGTAGCGGGAGTCACAGGAACACTGAAGCTTTCTTT. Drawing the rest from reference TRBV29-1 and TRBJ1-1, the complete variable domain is SAVISQKPSRDICQRGTSLTIQCQVDSQVTMMFWYRQQPGQSLTLIATANQGSEATYESGFVIDKFPISRPNLTFSTLTVSNMSPEDSSIYLCSGSHRNTEAFFGQGTRLTVV.

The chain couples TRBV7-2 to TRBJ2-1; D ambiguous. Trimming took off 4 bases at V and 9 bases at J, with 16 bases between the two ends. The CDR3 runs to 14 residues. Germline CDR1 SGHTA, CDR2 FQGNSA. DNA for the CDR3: TGTGCCAGCAGCTCCCGAGTCAGTAGTGGTGAGCAGTTCTTC. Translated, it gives CASSSRVSSGEQFF.

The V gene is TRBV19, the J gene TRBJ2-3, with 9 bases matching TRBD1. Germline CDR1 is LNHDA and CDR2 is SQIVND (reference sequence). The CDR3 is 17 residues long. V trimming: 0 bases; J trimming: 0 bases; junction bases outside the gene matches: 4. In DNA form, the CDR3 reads TGTGCCAGTAGTATAGACGGACAGGGGCCTAGCACAGATACGCAGTATTTT. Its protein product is CASSIDGQGPSTDTQYF.

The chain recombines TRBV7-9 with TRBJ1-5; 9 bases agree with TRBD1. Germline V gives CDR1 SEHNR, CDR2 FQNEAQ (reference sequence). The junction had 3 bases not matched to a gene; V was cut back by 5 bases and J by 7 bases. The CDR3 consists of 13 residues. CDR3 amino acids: CASSITGGQPQHF. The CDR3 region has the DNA TGTGCCAGCAGCATCACAGGGGGCCAGCCCCAGCATTTT. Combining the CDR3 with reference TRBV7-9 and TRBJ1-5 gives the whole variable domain DTGVSQNPRHKITKRGQNVTFRCDPISEHNRLYWYRQTLGQGPEFLTYFQNEAQLEKSRLLSDRFSAERPKGSFSTLEIQRTEQGDSAMYLCASSITGGQPQHFGDGTRLSIL.

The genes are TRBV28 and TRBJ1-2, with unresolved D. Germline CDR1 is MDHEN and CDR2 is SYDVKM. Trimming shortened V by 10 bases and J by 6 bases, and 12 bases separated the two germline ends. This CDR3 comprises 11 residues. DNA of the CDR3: TGTGCCACCGCCCGGACGGATGGCTACACCTTC. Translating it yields CATARTDGYTF.

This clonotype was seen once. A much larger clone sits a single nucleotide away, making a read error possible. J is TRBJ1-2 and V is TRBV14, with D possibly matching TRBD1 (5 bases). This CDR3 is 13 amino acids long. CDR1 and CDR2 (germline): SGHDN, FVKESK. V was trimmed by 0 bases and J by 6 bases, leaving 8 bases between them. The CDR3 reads CASSQDRDDGYTF. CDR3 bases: TGTGCCAGCAGCCAAGACAGGGACGATGGCTACACCTTC.

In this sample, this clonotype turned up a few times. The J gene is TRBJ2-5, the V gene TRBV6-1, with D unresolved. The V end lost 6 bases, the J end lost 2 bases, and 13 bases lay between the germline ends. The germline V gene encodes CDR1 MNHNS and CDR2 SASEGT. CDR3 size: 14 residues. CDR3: CASSSGRSQETQYF. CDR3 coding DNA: TGTGCCAGCAGCTCAGGACGATCTCAAGAGACCCAGTACTTC.

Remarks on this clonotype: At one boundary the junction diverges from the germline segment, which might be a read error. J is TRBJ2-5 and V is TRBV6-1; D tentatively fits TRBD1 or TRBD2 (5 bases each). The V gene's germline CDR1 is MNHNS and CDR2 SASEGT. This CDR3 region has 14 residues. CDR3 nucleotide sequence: TGTGCCGGCAGCCCGGGTGGGGGTTTGGAGACCCAGTACTTC. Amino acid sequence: CAGSPGGGLETQYF.

The CDR3 loop reads CASSQDHGAFF. CDR3 bases: TGTGCCAGCAGCCAAGATCACGGTGCTTTCTTT. This chain uses TRBV4-2 with TRBJ1-1; D not resolved. Trimming left V 0 bases short and J 11 bases short, with 7 bases between. The CDR3 has 11 residues. In germline, CDR1 is LGHNA, CDR2 YNFKEQ.

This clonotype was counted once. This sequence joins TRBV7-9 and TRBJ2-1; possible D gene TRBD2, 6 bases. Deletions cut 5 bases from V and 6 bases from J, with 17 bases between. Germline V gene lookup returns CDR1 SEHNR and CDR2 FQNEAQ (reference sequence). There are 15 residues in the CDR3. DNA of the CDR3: TGTGCCAGCAGCCCCCGGGACTCTGTATTCAATGAGCAGTTCTTC. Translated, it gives CASSPRDSVFNEQFF.